This passage covers 19 T cell receptor beta chains from one sample sequenced in a study of graft-versus-host responses after intestinal transplantation. These receptors have no known antigen. Method: immunoSEQ multiplex PCR; TCRdb's copy keeps in-frame clones and lacks some. The sample contains approximately 80,000 clones, 85% to 90% of which appear only once. The sequenced sample was unstimulated CD4+ T cells sorted from spleen or lymph node cells, obtained before intestinal transplant. The receptors were sampled from a human donor who received an intestinal transplant.

This chain links TRBV5-1 with TRBJ1-4, with 11 bases identical to TRBD1. The germline V gene encodes CDR1 SGHRS and CDR2 YFSETQ. With V trimmed by 1 base and J by 0 bases, 14 bases remained unmatched. This CDR3 is built from 21 residues. The CDR3 here is CASSLNGYSGTGGPTNEKLFF. CDR3 bases: TGCGCCAGCAGCTTGAACGGATACTCCGGGACAGGGGGTCCAACTAATGAAAAACTGTTTTTT. The full variable domain, with the rest looked up from reference TRBV5-1 and TRBJ1-4, is KAGVTQTPRYLIKTRGQQVTLSCSPISGHRSVSWYQQTPGQGLQFLFEYFSETQRNKGNFPGRFSGRQFSNSRSEMNVSTLELGDSALYLCASSLNGYSGTGGPTNEKLFFGSGTQLSVL.

Notes on this clone: The sample contains more than one DNA sequence encoding this CDR3. The rearrangement links TRBV5-6 to TRBJ2-7; the D gene is possibly TRBD2 (6 bases). Germline V lookup: CDR1 SGHDT, CDR2 YYEEEE. This CDR3 is 15 amino acids long. V lost 0 bases to trimming and J lost 10 bases, with 20 bases between them. This CDR3 reads CASSLAGAGYGGQYF. The CDR3 coding sequence is TGTGCCAGCAGCTTGGCTGGAGCGGGCTACGGTGGACAGTACTTC.

This chain connects TRBV25-1 to TRBJ1-1; 8 bases map to TRBD1. The V gene's germline CDR1 is MGHDK and CDR2 SYGVNS. CDR3 length: 15 amino acids. V shed 5 bases and J 5 bases; nucleotides not matched to a gene: 10. CDR3 DNA sequence: TGTGCCAGCAGTAGTGCCGGGACAGGAGGAACTGAAGCTTTCTTT. Encoded protein: CASSSAGTGGTEAFF.

The gene calls are TRBV19 and TRBJ2-3; D possibly corresponds to TRBD2 (5 bases). V lost 6 bases, J lost 0 bases, and 13 bases lay in between. CDR3 size: 15 residues. Per germline, CDR1 LNHDA and CDR2 SQIVND (reference sequence). CDR3 in DNA: TGTGCCAGTAGGAATCGGGGTACTAGCACAGATACGCAGTATTTT. It specifies CASRNRGTSTDTQYF.

The chain is built from TRBV5-4 and TRBJ2-1; a weak D match, TRBD2 (6 bases). The CDR3 extends over 15 amino acids. Per germline, CDR1 SGHNT and CDR2 YYREEE (reference sequence). The V end was cut by 3 bases, the J end by 6 bases, with 16 bases between. CDR3 sequence: CASSSGGNPFNEQFF. The CDR3 bases are TGTGCCAGCAGCTCCGGCGGGAATCCATTCAATGAGCAGTTCTTC.

The chain carries TRBV7-9 and TRBJ2-7; D not resolved. This CDR3 is built from 13 residues. V was trimmed by 2 bases and J by 5 bases, leaving 10 bases between them. Germline assignment: CDR1 SEHNR and CDR2 FQNEAQ (reference sequence). The CDR3 region is CASSLRVMDEQYF. CDR3 DNA sequence: TGTGCCAGCAGCTTACGGGTGATGGACGAGCAGTACTTC.

CDR3 in DNA: TGTGCCAGCAGCCTCGGACCCTCGGCGGGGGAGCAGTACTTC. Encoded protein: CASSLGPSAGEQYF. This chain joins TRBV6-5 and TRBJ2-7; a possible D gene is TRBD2 (6 bases). The V gene's germline CDR1 is MNHEY and CDR2 SVGAGI. CDR3 length: 14 amino acids. V lost 6 bases and J lost 7, with 19 bases in between.

V is TRBV7-8 and J is TRBJ2-5; maybe TRBD1 (5 bases). The tail of the sequence fits TRBJ2-7 better, so the J call may be wrong. The germline CDR1 and CDR2 sequences are SGHVS and FQNEAQ. The CDR3 covers 14 residues. CDR3: CASSLVSQGYEQYF. The CDR3 DNA follows: TGTGCCAGCAGCTTAGTCAGCCAGGGCTACGAGCAGTACTTC.

V and J are TRBV6-4 and TRBJ2-7, with a weak D call TRBD1 (6 bases). CDR1 is MRHNA, CDR2 SNTAGT, per germline. This CDR3 contains 15 residues. V gave up 0 bases and J gave up 0 bases, with 9 bases separating them. CDR3 residues: CASSDSRTVSYEQYF. The CDR3 nucleotides read TGTGCCAGCAGTGACTCGCGGACAGTCTCCTACGAGCAGTACTTC.

This clone was seen a handful of times. This sequence joins TRBV4-2 and TRBJ1-6; D unresolved. The CDR3 totals 16 residues. Trimming cost V 3 bases and J 5 bases, with 14 bases left between them. Germline values: CDR1 LGHNA, CDR2 YNFKEQ. Written as DNA, the CDR3 is TGTGCCAGCAGCCATCAGCTTCTAGGCGATAATTCACCCCTCCACTTT. It translates to CASSHQLLGDNSPLHF.

The chain couples TRBV2 to TRBJ1-2; D is undetermined. Trimming took off 6 bases at V and 7 bases at J, with 18 bases between the two ends. Germline lookup yields CDR1 SNHLY and CDR2 FYNNEI. CDR3 length: 14 amino acids. The CDR3 DNA sequence: TGTGCCAGCAGCCAGCAGCGAACCGGCGGTGGCTACACCTTC. Amino acid sequence: CASSQQRTGGGYTF.

Concerning this clone: Because the CDR3's place on the DNA is in doubt, the DNA is left out and the CDR3 is given as listed by TCRdb. The gene calls are TRBV6-5 and TRBJ1-4; whether TRBD1, the table's D call, matches the DNA was not checked. Germline loops: CDR1 MNHEY, CDR2 SVGAGI. The CDR3 is 15 amino acids long, termini counted. CDR3 sequence: CASSTSGQMGEKLFF.

The V call is TRBV7-2, the J call TRBJ1-2, with D maybe TRBD1 (5 bases). This CDR3 spans 16 amino acids. V shed 5 bases and J shed 4 bases, with 20 bases lying between them. CDR1 is SGHTA, CDR2 FQGNSA, per germline. The CDR3 loop reads CASSPGLFREGYGYTF. CDR3 bases: TGTGCCAGCAGCCCCGGACTTTTCAGGGAGGGCTATGGCTACACCTTC.

V and J are TRBV18 and TRBJ2-3; possibly TRBD1 for D (7 bases). This CDR3 contains 16 residues. CDR1 is KGHSH and CDR2 is LQKENI in the germline V gene. Trimming pared 0 bases from V and 4 bases from J, leaving 14 bases between. The CDR3, as DNA: TGTGCCAGCTCACCACCGGCAGGGGGGATTTCAGATACGCAGTATTTT. The encoded protein is CASSPPAGGISDTQYF. Together with reference TRBV18 and TRBJ2-3, the CDR3 gives the full variable domain: NAGVMQNPRHLVRRRGQEARLRCSPMKGHSHVYWYRQLPEEGLKFMVYLQKENIIDESGMPKERFSAEFPKEGPSILRIQQVVRGDSAAYFCASSPPAGGISDTQYFGPGTRLTVL.

With regard to this clone: Without the conserved terminal phenylalanine or tryptophan, this CDR3 likely stems from a read error. The chain uses TRBV6-6 and TRBJ1-6; D gene unclear. This CDR3 has 13 residues. CDR1 and CDR2 (germline): MNHNY, SVGAGI (reference sequence). V lost 2 bases and J lost 2, with 1 base in between. The CDR3 DNA sequence: TGTGCCAGCAGTTACACCTATAATTCACCCCTCCACCTT. This translates into CASSYTYNSPLHL.

V gene TRBV27 combines with J gene TRBJ2-7; D not certain. CDR3 length: 14 residues. With 4 bases removed from V and 1 base from J, the gap between germline ends came to 11 bases. Germline-derived CDR1 and CDR2 are MNHEY and SMNVEV (reference sequence). In nucleotides, the CDR3 is TGTGCCAGCAGTTCAATAGACGGGTCCTACGAGCAGTACTTC. Its translation: CASSSIDGSYEQYF.

This chain joins TRBV5-1 and TRBJ2-7, with 14 positions matching TRBD2. The CDR3 has 18 amino acids. Germline trimming cut 0 bases from V and 2 bases from J; bases unmatched to any gene: 7. Germline V gene data show CDR1 as SGHRS and CDR2 as YFSETQ. The CDR3 DNA is TGCGCCAGCAGCTTGGCCGGGACTAGCGGGAGTCGGCCCTACGAGCAGTACTTC. Protein product: CASSLAGTSGSRPYEQYF.

The chain combines TRBV2 with TRBJ1-6; the D gene is possibly TRBD1 (5 bases). Per the germline V gene, CDR1 is SNHLY and CDR2 is FYNNEI. V was clipped by 7 bases and J by 9 bases, with 16 bases between them. CDR3 length equals 14 residues. CDR3: CASKGAGGGSPLHF. Here the CDR3 DNA reads TGTGCCAGCAAGGGCGCGGGGGGAGGTTCACCCCTCCACTTT.

The chain couples TRBV5-1 to TRBJ2-5; the match to TRBD2 covers 7 bases. Germline assignment: CDR1 SGHRS and CDR2 YFSETQ. The ends lost 4 bases at V and 1 base at J; junction bases unmatched: 4. This CDR3 is built from 14 residues. Written as DNA, the CDR3 is TGCGCCAGCAGCATTTTAGCGGGCCAAGAGACCCAGTACTTC. This gives the protein CASSILAGQETQYF.